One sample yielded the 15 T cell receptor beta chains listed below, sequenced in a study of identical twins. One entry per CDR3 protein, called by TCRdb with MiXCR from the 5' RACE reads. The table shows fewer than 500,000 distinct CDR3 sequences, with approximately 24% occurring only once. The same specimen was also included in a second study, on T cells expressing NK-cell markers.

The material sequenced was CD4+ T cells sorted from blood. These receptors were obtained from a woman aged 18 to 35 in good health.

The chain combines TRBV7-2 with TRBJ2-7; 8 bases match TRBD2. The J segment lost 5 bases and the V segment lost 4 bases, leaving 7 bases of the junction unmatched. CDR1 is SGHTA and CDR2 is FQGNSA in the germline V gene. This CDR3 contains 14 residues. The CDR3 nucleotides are TGTGCCAGCAGCTATTCGGGACTAGAAAACGAGCAGTACTTC. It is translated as CASSYSGLENEQYF.

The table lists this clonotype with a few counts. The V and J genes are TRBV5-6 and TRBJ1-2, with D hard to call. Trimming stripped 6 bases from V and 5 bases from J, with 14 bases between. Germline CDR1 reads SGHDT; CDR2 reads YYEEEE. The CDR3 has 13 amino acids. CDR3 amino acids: CASILFPTYGYTF. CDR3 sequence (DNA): TGTGCCAGCATTTTATTCCCCACTTATGGCTACACCTTC.

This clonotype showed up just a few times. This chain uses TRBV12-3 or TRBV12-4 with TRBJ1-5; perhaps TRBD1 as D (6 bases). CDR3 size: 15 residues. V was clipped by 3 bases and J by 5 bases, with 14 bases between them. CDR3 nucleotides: TGTGCCAGCAGTTTTACAGGGAGGAGGGATCAGCCCCAGCATTTT. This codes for CASSFTGRRDQPQHF.

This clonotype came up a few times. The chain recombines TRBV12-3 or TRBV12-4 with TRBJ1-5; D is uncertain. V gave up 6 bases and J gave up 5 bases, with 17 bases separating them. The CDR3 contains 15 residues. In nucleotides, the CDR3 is TGTGCCAGCAGCCCTCTCCCTGGAGGATATCAGCCCCAGCATTTT. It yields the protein CASSPLPGGYQPQHF.

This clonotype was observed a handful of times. CDR3 in amino acids: CASSRTRLASTDTQYF. The CDR3 bases are TGTGCCAGCAGTAGAACTAGACTAGCTAGCACAGATACGCAGTATTTT. The V gene is TRBV12-3 or TRBV12-4, the J gene TRBJ2-3, with 7 bases matching TRBD2. With 5 bases clipped from V and 0 bases from J, the junction kept 8 bases outside the gene matches. The CDR3 runs to 16 residues.

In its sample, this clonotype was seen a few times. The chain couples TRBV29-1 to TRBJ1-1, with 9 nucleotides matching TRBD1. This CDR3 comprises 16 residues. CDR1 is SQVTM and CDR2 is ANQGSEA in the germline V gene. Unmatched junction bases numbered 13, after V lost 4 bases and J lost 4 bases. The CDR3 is CSVVGDPWTGATEAFF. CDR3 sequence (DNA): TGCAGCGTTGTTGGGGACCCCTGGACAGGGGCCACTGAAGCTTTCTTT. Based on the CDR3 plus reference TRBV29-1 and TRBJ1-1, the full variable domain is SAVISQKPSRDICQRGTSLTIQCQVDSQVTMMFWYRQQPGQSLTLIATANQGSEATYESGFVIDKFPISRPNLTFSTLTVSNMSPEDSSIYLCSVVGDPWTGATEAFFGQGTRLTVV.

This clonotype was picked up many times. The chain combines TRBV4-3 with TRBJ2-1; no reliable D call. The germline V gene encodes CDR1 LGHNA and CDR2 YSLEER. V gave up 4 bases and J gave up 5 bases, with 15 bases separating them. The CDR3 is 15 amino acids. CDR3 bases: TGCGCCAGCAGCCCTGAGCTTCGGGTGGACAATGAGCAGTTCTTC. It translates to CASSPELRVDNEQFF.

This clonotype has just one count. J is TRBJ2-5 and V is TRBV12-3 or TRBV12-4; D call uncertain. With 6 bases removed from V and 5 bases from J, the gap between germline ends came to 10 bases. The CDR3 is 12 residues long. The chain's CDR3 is CASRNNPETQYF. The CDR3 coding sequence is TGTGCCAGCAGGAACAATCCGGAGACCCAGTACTTC.

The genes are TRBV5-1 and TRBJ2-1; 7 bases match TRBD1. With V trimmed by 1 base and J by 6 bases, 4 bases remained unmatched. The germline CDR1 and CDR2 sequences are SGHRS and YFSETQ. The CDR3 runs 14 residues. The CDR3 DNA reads TGCGCCAGCAGCTTGTACAGGGGTGGCAATGAGCAGTTCTTC. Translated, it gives CASSLYRGGNEQFF.

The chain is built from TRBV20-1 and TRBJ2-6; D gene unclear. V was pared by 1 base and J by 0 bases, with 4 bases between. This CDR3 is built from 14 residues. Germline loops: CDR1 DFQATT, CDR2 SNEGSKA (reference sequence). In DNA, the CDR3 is TGCAGTGCTAGAGGGGTCTCTGGGGCCAACGTCCTGACTTTC. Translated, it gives CSARGVSGANVLTF.

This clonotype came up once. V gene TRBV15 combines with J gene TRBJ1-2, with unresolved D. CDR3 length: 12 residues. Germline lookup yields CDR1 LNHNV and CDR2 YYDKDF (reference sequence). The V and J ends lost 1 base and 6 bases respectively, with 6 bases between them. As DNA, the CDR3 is TGTGCCACCAGCAGAGGGGTGGATGGCTACACCTTC. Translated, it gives CATSRGVDGYTF. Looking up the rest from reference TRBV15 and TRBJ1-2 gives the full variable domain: DAMVIQNPRYQVTQFGKPVTLSCSQTLNHNVMYWYQQKSSQAPKLLFHYYDKDFNNEADTPDNFQSRRPNTSFCFLDIRSPGLGDTAMYLCATSRGVDGYTFGSGTRLTVV.

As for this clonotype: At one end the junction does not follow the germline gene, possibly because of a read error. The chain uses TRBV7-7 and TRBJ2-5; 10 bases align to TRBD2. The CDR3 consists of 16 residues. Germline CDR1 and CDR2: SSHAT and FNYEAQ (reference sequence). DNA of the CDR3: TGTGCTAGCAGCTTATCTTCTAGCGGGGGCCAAGAGACCCAGTACTTC. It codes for CASSLSSSGGQETQYF.

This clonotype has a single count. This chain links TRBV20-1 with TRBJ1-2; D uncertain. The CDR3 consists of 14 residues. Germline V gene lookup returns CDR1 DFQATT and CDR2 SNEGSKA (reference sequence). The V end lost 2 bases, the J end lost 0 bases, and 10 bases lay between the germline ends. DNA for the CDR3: TGCAGTGCTAGAAAACACTCAGCTAACTATGGCTACACCTTC. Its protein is CSARKHSANYGYTF.

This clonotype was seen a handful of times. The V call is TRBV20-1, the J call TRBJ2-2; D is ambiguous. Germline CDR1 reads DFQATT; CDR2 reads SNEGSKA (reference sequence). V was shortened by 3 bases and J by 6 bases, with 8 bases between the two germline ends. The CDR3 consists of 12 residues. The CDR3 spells CSASRPPGELFF. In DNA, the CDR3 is TGCAGTGCTAGCCGACCCCCCGGGGAGCTGTTTTTT.

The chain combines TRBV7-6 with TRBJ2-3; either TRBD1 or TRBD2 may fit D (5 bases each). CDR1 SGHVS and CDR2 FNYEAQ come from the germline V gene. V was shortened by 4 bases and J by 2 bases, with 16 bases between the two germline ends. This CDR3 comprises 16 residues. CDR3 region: CASSSLAGDPTDTQYF. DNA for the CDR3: TGTGCCAGCAGCTCGTTAGCCGGGGACCCCACAGATACGCAGTATTTT.